The clone carrying this T cell receptor beta chain was seen a handful of times. Its antigen remains unidentified. These data are taken from a study of T-cell memory formation after mild COVID-19. MiXCR, run by TCRdb on the 5' RACE reads, gives a single entry per CDR3 protein. The sample records about 390,000 distinct CDR3 sequences, roughly 15% being singletons. Germline V gene data show CDR1 as DFQATT and CDR2 as SNEGSKA (reference sequence). CDR3 length equals 14 residues. V dropped 5 bases and J dropped 0 bases, with 12 bases sitting between them. Overall study results and limits: Later expanders leaned toward CD4+, whereas clones contracting from day 15 to 85 were balanced CD4/CD8. The pre-infection memory compartment contained some responding clones, suggesting cross-reactive memory joined. Contracting CD8+ clones were enriched in EMRA, CD4+ mainly in CM and EM. Whether day 37 second-wave clones are SARS-CoV-2-specific was not confirmed.

Material for sequencing was PBMCs or a T cell subset sorted from them (not recorded which). The chain recombines TRBV20-1 with TRBJ2-3; TRBD2 is a possible D gene (6 bases). The clonotype comes from a man in his late teens or twenties who had mild COVID-19 (a few samples of this study predate the infection). Cell type and time point are not known. CDR3 bases: TGCAGTGCTCGCGGGACGACTAGCACAGATACGCAGTATTTT. Protein product: CSARGTTSTDTQYF.